These T cell receptor beta chains were read from a single sample in a study of T cell responses to AZD1222 COVID-19 vaccine. This table comes from immunoSEQ multiplex PCR, and its TCRdb copy is limited to in-frame clones, with some not included. The profile covers 65,000 to 90,000 clones, with about 91% appearing a single time and around 21% taken by the ten largest. This sample comprised peripheral blood, obtained on day 0 of AZD1222 vaccination. These receptors all stem from an adult in good health. The CDR3 runs from the conserved cysteine through the conserved F or W. Fields, in order: CDR3 length, V gene, J gene, CDR3 protein.

length: 15
V: TRBV27
J: TRBJ2-1
CDR3: CASSLTSGKYNEQFF

length: 18
V: TRBV2
J: TRBJ2-1
CDR3: CATVAGLAGGPSYNEQFF

length: 16
V: TRBV4-1
J: TRBJ2-7
CDR3: CASSQASGTRYYEQYF

length: 14
V: TRBV5-6
J: TRBJ2-1
CDR3: CASSLVMGNNEQFF

length: 13
V: TRBV19
J: TRBJ2-7
CDR3: CASRSRDSYEQYF

length: 14
V: TRBV27
J: TRBJ2-5
CDR3: CASSETGGQETQYF

length: 12
V: TRBV9
J: TRBJ2-2
CDR3: CASSPSYGELFF

length: 15
V: TRBV9
J: TRBJ2-2
CDR3: CASSVGGQYTGELFF

length: 17
V: TRBV4-1
J: TRBJ2-7
CDR3: CASSQPRQGQDSYEQYF

length: 15
V: TRBV18
J: TRBJ1-2
CDR3: CASSPVKGFTYGYTF

length: 15
V: TRBV7-8
J: TRBJ1-3
CDR3: CASSRKTVFGNTIYF

length: 16
V: TRBV3-1/TRBV3-2
J: TRBJ2-5
CDR3: CASSPGPAGGRETQYF

length: 15
V: TRBV6-1
J: TRBJ1-6
CDR3: CASSDRASSYSPLHF

length: 15
V: TRBV10-3
J: TRBJ2-7
CDR3: CAISERDRGNYEQYF

length: 15
V: TRBV6-5
J: TRBJ2-6
CDR3: CASSKQGSGANVLTF

length: 16
V: TRBV23-1
J: TRBJ2-7
CDR3: CASSPPAPGQLYEQYF

length: 14
V: TRBV28
J: TRBJ2-5
CDR3: CASSLYRERETQYF

length: 15
V: TRBV6-6
J: TRBJ2-4
CDR3: CASTPGGLAKNIQYF

length: 14
V: TRBV5-1
J: TRBJ1-2
CDR3: CASSLDGTNYGYTF

length: 16
V: TRBV6-5
J: TRBJ2-5
CDR3: CASSLSSGGGQETQYF

length: 14
V: TRBV6-5
J: TRBJ2-7
CDR3: CASSPTVATYEQYF

length: 14
V: TRBV9
J: TRBJ2-7
CDR3: CASSVSNRAGEQYF

length: 18
V: TRBV15
J: TRBJ2-7
CDR3: CATSRVGNGEGRGHEQYF

length: 14
V: TRBV5-4
J: TRBJ1-6
CDR3: CASSYQAGNSPLHF

length: 11
V: TRBV5-4
J: TRBJ2-7
CDR3: CASSFRDEQYF

length: 13
V: TRBV6-2/TRBV6-3
J: TRBJ1-5
CDR3: CASSYMGNQPQHF

length: 15
V: TRBV14
J: TRBJ1-5
CDR3: CASSPGGAAGQPQHF